This T cell receptor beta chain was identified during a study of neurological immune-mediated disorders. The CDR3 runs to 14 residues. The germline CDR1 and CDR2 sequences are DFQATT and SNEGSKA (reference sequence). Findings and limits, study-wide: CDR3 amino acid sequences found in expanded clones were never shared across subjects, suggesting private repertoires in all groups. Whereas HTLV-1-associated myelopathy showed the most TCR clonal expansion, multiple sclerosis showed the least, with levels below those of healthy controls.

The cDNA came from 5'RACE with 10-nucleotide random UMIs. TCRdb reanalysed the 5' RACE reads using MiXCR and keeps one entry per CDR3 protein. Of under 60,000 distinct CDR3 sequences in the sample, roughly 15% are singletons; the top ten hold roughly 4%. Of note for this clonotype: No antigen is known for it. The junction shows a germline mismatch at one end, possibly a read error.

The chain carries TRBV20-1 and TRBJ2-1; 10 bases line up with TRBD2. The receptor was derived from a man aged 60 to 69 in good health. Sequences were obtained from PBMCs. The CDR3 region is CSANDPGLAYEQFF. The DNA for the CDR3 is TGCAGTGCAAACGACCCGGGACTAGCGTATGAGCAGTTCTTT.